Included here is one T cell receptor beta chain sequence, with context. Its antigen is still unknown. This specimen belongs to a study of cytomegalovirus exposure and HLA in healthy donors. Regarding the study as a whole: The sole available immune exposure information was CMV serostatus. With DRB1 most and HLA-C fewest, TCR association rates differed between HLA loci in a later analysis.

The CDR3 has 14 residues. The germline V gene encodes CDR1 SEHNR and CDR2 FQNEAQ (reference sequence). Trimming cost V 5 bases and J 1 base, with 12 bases left between them. Researchers ran the PCR with 60 Vbeta and 13 Jbeta primers. Repertoires were generated with immunoSEQ multiplex PCR, while TCRdb's copy carries only in-frame clones and drops some. This table holds 200,000 to 250,000 clones. This chain joins TRBV7-9 and TRBJ2-7; possible D gene TRBD1, 5 bases. Sequenced material: PBMCs. The receptor comes from a girl aged 2-10 years in good health and CMV-seropositive. The DNA for the CDR3 is TGTGCCAGCAGCCCCGAGGACATGTCCTACGAGCAGTACTTC. It translates to CASSPEDMSYEQYF.